This T cell receptor (beta chain) appears in the sequencing data of a study of T cell changes during pregnancy in multiple sclerosis. Here immunoSEQ multiplex PCR was the method, and the copy in TCRdb shows in-frame clones only, minus some. This repertoire shows 40,000 to 45,000 clones, 85% to 95% found once; its top ten account for roughly 1.4%. The CDR3 runs to 13 residues. Trimming shortened V by 3 bases and J by 2 bases, and 9 bases separated the two germline ends. The germline V gene has CDR1 SQVTM and CDR2 ANQGSEA. The sequence was collected from a female donor with multiple sclerosis, enrolled in a pregnancy study. The J gene is TRBJ2-3, the V gene TRBV29-1; weak D call: TRBD2 (5 bases). Sequenced input: peripheral blood. The CDR3 coding sequence is TGCAGCGTTGATTTGAGGGACACAGATACGCAGTATTTT. Encoded protein: CSVDLRDTDTQYF.